This is a list of T cell receptor beta chains from one sample in a study of OX40 agonist ivuxolimab in advanced cancers. TCRdb's copy holds only in-frame clones and misses some; the assay was immunoSEQ multiplex PCR. The sample shows over 85,000 clones, approximately 89% of them seen only once. Source: CD4+ or CD8+ T cells sorted from blood, taken in a trial of the OX40 agonist ivuxolimab. These TCRs come from an adult with an advanced solid tumor such as melanoma, head and neck, liver or kidney cancer. CDR3s include the opening cysteine and the closing phenylalanine or tryptophan. A D gene is named only where the DNA matches it firmly. Rows give clone size only sometimes, using once, few, many, or a class for an expanded clone.

>TRBJ1-5|TRBV6-6|.|.
CASSPINQPQHF
TGTGCCAGCAGTCCCATTAATCAGCCCCAGCATTTT
>TRBJ2-7|TRBV10-3|.|.
CARGGSLCCEQYF
TGTGCCAGGGGGGGCAGCCTCTGTTGCGAGCAGTACTTC
>TRBJ1-1|TRBV5-1|.|.
CASSLEVNTEAFF
TGCGCCAGCAGCTTGGAAGTGAACACTGAAGCTTTCTTT
>TRBJ2-2|TRBV11-3|once|.
CASSLFGDGELFF
TGTGCCAGCAGCTTGTTTGGGGACGGGGAGCTGTTTTTT
>TRBJ1-2|TRBV4-3|.|TRBD1
CASSQGVGQELGYTF
TGCGCCAGCAGCCAGGGGGTCGGACAGGAGCTTGGCTACACCTTC
>TRBJ2-1|TRBV7-3|.|.
CASSPTGTRNEQFF
TGTGCCAGCAGCCCGACCGGGACACGCAATGAGCAGTTCTTC
>TRBJ2-7|TRBV25-1|.|.
CASSGAGSRSYEQYF
TGTGCCAGCAGTGGGGCAGGGTCAAGGTCCTACGAGCAGTACTTC
>TRBJ2-5|TRBV14|few|.
CASSRAYQETQYF
TGTGCCAGCAGCCGCGCTTACCAAGAGACCCAGTACTTC
>TRBJ1-2|TRBV18|once|TRBD1
CASSPSTGGNGYTF
TGTGCCAGCTCACCCTCGACAGGGGGCAATGGCTACACCTTC
>TRBJ2-7|TRBV18|.|.
CASSPPGGAAYF
TGTGCCAGCTCACCACCGGGGGGGGCTGCTTACTTC
>TRBJ1-3|TRBV9|.|.
CASSVASSGNTIYF
TGTGCCAGCAGCGTAGCTTCATCTGGAAACACCATATATTTT
>TRBJ1-4|TRBV10-3|once|.
CAISEQSAQNEKLFF
TGTGCCATCAGTGAGCAGTCGGCACAGAATGAAAAACTGTTTTTT
>TRBJ1-4|TRBV5-1|.|TRBD1
CASSLEAGGAGYEKLFF
TGCGCCAGCAGCTTGGAGGCAGGGGGCGCGGGATATGAAAAACTGTTTTTT
>TRBJ2-5|TRBV9|.|.
CASSVGAYYGETQYF
TGTGCCAGCAGCGTAGGAGCCTATTATGGGGAGACCCAGTACTTC
>TRBJ2-1|TRBV6-6|.|TRBD1
CASSPTGGKGYNEQFF
TGTGCCAGCAGTCCTACAGGGGGTAAGGGGTACAATGAGCAGTTCTTC
>TRBJ1-1|TRBV7-3|once|.
CASSLPGASGTEAFF
TGTGCCAGCAGCCTTCCAGGGGCATCGGGCACTGAAGCTTTCTTT
>TRBJ2-7|TRBV28|.|.
CASFQGQPYEQYF
TGTGCCAGCTTCCAGGGTCAGCCCTACGAGCAGTACTTC
>TRBJ1-3|TRBV5-5|.|.
CASSLWAAEFGNTIYF
TGTGCCAGCAGCCTCTGGGCAGCCGAGTTCGGAAACACCATATATTTT
>TRBJ2-5|TRBV7-2|.|TRBD2
CASSSRGGVKTQYF
TGTGCCAGCAGCTCTCGGGGAGGGGTGAAGACCCAGTACTTC
>TRBJ2-1|TRBV7-3|.|.
CASKIGSDRGEQFF
TGTGCCAGCAAGATCGGGAGCGACCGGGGTGAGCAGTTCTTC
>TRBJ2-1|TRBV28|.|TRBD2
CASSQGLAESYNEQFF
TGTGCCAGCAGTCAGGGACTAGCGGAATCCTACAATGAGCAGTTCTTC
>TRBJ2-7|TRBV6-6|.|.
CASSGPKGEQYF
TGTGCCAGCAGTGGGCCGAAAGGCGAGCAGTACTTC
>TRBJ2-2|TRBV11-2|many|.
CASSLVGHHTGELFF
TGTGCCAGCAGCTTAGTGGGGCATCACACCGGGGAGCTGTTTTTT
>TRBJ1-5|TRBV7-8|few|.
CASSLGGDRNQPQHF
TGTGCCAGCAGCTTAGGGGGAGACAGGAATCAGCCCCAGCATTTT
>TRBJ2-5|TRBV5-6|.|TRBD1
CASSLKGTDQETQYF
TGTGCCAGCAGCTTAAAGGGGACAGACCAAGAGACCCAGTACTTC
>TRBJ1-2|TRBV6-5|.|.
CASSYSAAMNYGYTF
TGTGCCAGCAGTTACTCGGCAGCTATGAACTATGGCTACACCTTC
>TRBJ2-4|TRBV2|.|.
CASSEIQYKNIQYF
TGTGCCAGCAGTGAAATACAGTACAAAAACATTCAGTACTTC
>TRBJ1-5|TRBV25-1|once|TRBD1
CASTGTGNQPQHF
TGTGCCAGCACCGGGACAGGGAATCAGCCCCAGCATTTT
>TRBJ2-7|TRBV6-5|.|TRBD1
CASSLGNRGYEQYF
TGTGCCAGCAGCTTGGGAAACAGGGGTTACGAGCAGTACTTC
>TRBJ2-7|TRBV7-2|.|.
CASRIWSSYEQYF
TGTGCCAGCCGGATTTGGAGCTCCTACGAGCAGTACTTC
>TRBJ2-1|TRBV7-2|once|TRBD1
CASSRGQGRYNEQFF
TGTGCCAGCAGCCGAGGACAGGGGCGCTACAATGAGCAGTTCTTC
>TRBJ1-3|TRBV19|.|.
CASSLPGNTIYF
TGTGCCAGTAGTCTCCCTGGAAACACCATATATTTT
>TRBJ2-3|TRBV5-1|.|TRBD1
CASGRTGTASTDTQYF
TGCGCCAGCGGAAGGACAGGGACGGCTAGCACAGATACGCAGTATTTT
>TRBJ1-1|TRBV19|.|.
CASFKVPGGAFF
TGTGCCAGTTTTAAGGTGCCGGGGGGAGCTTTCTTT
>TRBJ1-1|TRBV5-1|.|.
CASSLYMNTEAFF
TGCGCCAGCAGCTTGTACATGAACACTGAAGCTTTCTTT
>TRBJ2-6|TRBV11-2|once|TRBD1
CASSSRRTGGISGANVLTF
TGTGCCAGCAGCTCTAGGAGGACAGGGGGCATCTCTGGGGCCAACGTCCTGACTTTC
>TRBJ2-1|TRBV9|.|TRBD1
CASSASGTGDYNEQFF
TGTGCCAGCAGCGCCTCCGGGACAGGGGACTACAATGAGCAGTTCTTC
>TRBJ1-1|TRBV6-5|.|.
CASSFYTVTEAFF
TGTGCCAGCAGTTTCTACACCGTCACTGAAGCTTTCTTT
>TRBJ1-5|TRBV6-1|.|.
CATQDGMNQPQHF
TGTGCCACCCAGGACGGGATGAATCAGCCCCAGCATTTT
>TRBJ2-2|TRBV30|.|.
CAWSKKQGLSSGELFF
TGTGCCTGGAGTAAGAAACAGGGTCTATCCTCCGGGGAGCTGTTTTTT
>TRBJ2-7|TRBV7-8|.|TRBD2
CASSPGLHSYEQYF
TGTGCCAGCTCTCCGGGACTACACTCCTACGAGCAGTACTTC